This T cell receptor (beta chain) was obtained from a study of regulatory T cells in long-lasting Graves disease. Study background: Those with persistent Graves' disease had received antithyroid drugs for over 5 years with positive TSH receptor antibodies.

Assembly of TCR beta libraries relied on iRepertoire HTBI primers together with Arm-PCR of CDR3 regions. In TCRdb, the multiplex PCR reads were re-called with MiXCR into one record per CDR3 protein. The data show over 350,000 distinct CDR3 sequences, around 21% seen once. As for time point: persistent/refractory GD, antithyroid drugs over 5 years with positive TRAb. The TCR library was prepared using RNA isolated from PBMCs. The sample consisted of peripheral blood mononuclear cells (PBMCs), taken when the disease was refractory, from a patient treated with antithyroid drugs. The TCR was taken from a female donor with Graves disease.

DNA for the CDR3: TGTGCCTGGAGTAGGGGGAACCAAGAGACCCAGTACTTC. Residues: CAWSRGNQETQYF. This chain joins TRBV30 and TRBJ2-5; maybe TRBD1 (6 bases). This CDR3 spans 13 amino acids. Germline V gene sequence: CDR1 GTSNPN, CDR2 SVGIG (reference sequence). V lost 2 bases and J lost 0, with 7 bases in between.